This is a list of T cell receptor beta chains from one sample in a study of T cells in Graves' hyperthyroidism and ophthalmopathy. Via MiXCR, TCRdb re-called the multiplex PCR reads, giving one row per CDR3 protein. The sample has a few hundred thousand distinct CDR3 sequences, 21% seen once. Sequencing used blood. The origin of the receptors is a woman in her fifties or sixties with Graves' hyperthyroidism. The conserved cysteine and the conserved F or W are not part of the CDR3 here.

V gene: TRBV24-1
CDR3 length: 11
J gene: TRBJ2-7
CDR3 protein: ATSDLTGFEQY

V gene: TRBV3-1
CDR3 length: 12
J gene: TRBJ1-1
CDR3 protein: ASSQDALNTEAF

V gene: TRBV7-8
CDR3 length: 10
J gene: TRBJ1-1
CDR3 protein: ASSAGTAEAF

V gene: TRBV30
CDR3 length: 12
J gene: TRBJ2-1
CDR3 protein: ACRLAGGGNEQF

V gene: TRBV19
CDR3 length: 14
J gene: TRBJ2-2
CDR3 protein: ASTTRLAGLRGELF

V gene: TRBV28
CDR3 length: 13
J gene: TRBJ2-3
CDR3 protein: ASYTSGRVTDTQY

V gene: TRBV28
CDR3 length: 12
J gene: TRBJ2-2
CDR3 protein: ASSLTVSPGELF

V gene: TRBV6-1
CDR3 length: 12
J gene: TRBJ2-3
CDR3 protein: ASSFLGAGDTQY

V gene: TRBV6-9
CDR3 length: 11
J gene: TRBJ2-1
CDR3 protein: ASSYTGVMEQF

V gene: TRBV18
CDR3 length: 10
J gene: TRBJ1-2
CDR3 protein: ASSPNREGYT

V gene: TRBV11-2
CDR3 length: 12
J gene: TRBJ2-1
CDR3 protein: ASSLRLSYNEQF

V gene: TRBV27
CDR3 length: 13
J gene: TRBJ2-1
CDR3 protein: ASSTGTSGGNEQF

V gene: TRBV6-1
CDR3 length: 14
J gene: TRBJ2-3
CDR3 protein: ASRGTGWESTDTQY

V gene: TRBV24-1
CDR3 length: 13
J gene: TRBJ2-3
CDR3 protein: ATSSTSGSVNTQY

V gene: TRBV25-1
CDR3 length: 13
J gene: TRBJ2-3
CDR3 protein: ASSSAGEPGDTQY

V gene: TRBV12-3/TRBV12-4
CDR3 length: 11
J gene: TRBJ2-2
CDR3 protein: ASSPGQPRELF

V gene: TRBV6-1
CDR3 length: 13
J gene: TRBJ1-2
CDR3 protein: ASSDLPGTGYGYT

V gene: TRBV2
CDR3 length: 13
J gene: TRBJ1-4
CDR3 protein: ASSEAGGIREKLF

V gene: TRBV5-1
CDR3 length: 11
J gene: TRBJ1-1
CDR3 protein: ASSMRGNTEAF

V gene: TRBV2
CDR3 length: 12
J gene: TRBJ2-1
CDR3 protein: ASSRDRVVSEQF

V gene: TRBV5-1
CDR3 length: 15
J gene: TRBJ1-5
CDR3 protein: ASSLGTGEVNNQPQH

V gene: TRBV3-1
CDR3 length: 14
J gene: TRBJ2-3
CDR3 protein: ASSQGLAGSSDTQY

V gene: TRBV2
CDR3 length: 13
J gene: TRBJ1-2
CDR3 protein: ASSEAGQGNYGYT

V gene: TRBV20-1
CDR3 length: 12
J gene: TRBJ1-5
CDR3 protein: SARTEYSNQPQH

V gene: TRBV2
CDR3 length: 12
J gene: TRBJ1-1
CDR3 protein: ASTPNRVGTEAF

V gene: TRBV30
CDR3 length: 13
J gene: TRBJ2-7
CDR3 protein: AWSDPGQGTYEQY

V gene: TRBV7-9
CDR3 length: 15
J gene: TRBJ1-3
CDR3 protein: ASSLRAAGGSGNTIY

V gene: TRBV6-1
CDR3 length: 10
J gene: TRBJ1-1
CDR3 protein: ASSGAGVGAF

V gene: TRBV28
CDR3 length: 13
J gene: TRBJ2-7
CDR3 protein: ASSVKPAGGVEQY

V gene: TRBV12-3/TRBV12-4
CDR3 length: 12
J gene: TRBJ2-2
CDR3 protein: ASSLGTGGGELF

V gene: TRBV6-1
CDR3 length: 12
J gene: TRBJ1-6
CDR3 protein: ASSQRTRNSPLH

V gene: TRBV5-1
CDR3 length: 18
J gene: TRBJ2-3
CDR3 protein: ASSLAGTGTSGRARDTQY

V gene: TRBV28
CDR3 length: 10
J gene: TRBJ2-5
CDR3 protein: ASSTHGNQTY

V gene: TRBV6-2/TRBV6-3
CDR3 length: 15
J gene: TRBJ2-1
CDR3 protein: ASSLQGGQGVEGEQF

V gene: TRBV30
CDR3 length: 12
J gene: TRBJ2-7
CDR3 protein: AWNKNEGSYEQY

V gene: TRBV18
CDR3 length: 12
J gene: TRBJ1-5
CDR3 protein: ASSPKTVNQPQH

V gene: TRBV3-1
CDR3 length: 12
J gene: TRBJ2-1
CDR3 protein: ASSQESRGGEQF

V gene: TRBV12-3/TRBV12-4
CDR3 length: 12
J gene: TRBJ2-2
CDR3 protein: ASSHIKNTGELF

V gene: TRBV6-5
CDR3 length: 12
J gene: TRBJ1-4
CDR3 protein: ASSYGQGVRKLF

V gene: TRBV6-5
CDR3 length: 12
J gene: TRBJ2-7
CDR3 protein: ASSYSNSATEQY

V gene: TRBV18
CDR3 length: 14
J gene: TRBJ1-2
CDR3 protein: ASSGSGPPSNYGYT

V gene: TRBV18
CDR3 length: 13
J gene: TRBJ1-5
CDR3 protein: ASSPGTVGDQPQH

V gene: TRBV12-3/TRBV12-4
CDR3 length: 10
J gene: TRBJ1-5
CDR3 protein: ASNNRNQPQH

V gene: TRBV4-2
CDR3 length: 13
J gene: TRBJ2-7
CDR3 protein: ASSREQGATYEQY

V gene: TRBV6-1
CDR3 length: 12
J gene: TRBJ2-3
CDR3 protein: ASRLGDSTDTQY

V gene: TRBV2
CDR3 length: 12
J gene: TRBJ2-1
CDR3 protein: ASSGWTGGIEQF

V gene: TRBV2
CDR3 length: 15
J gene: TRBJ2-3
CDR3 protein: ASSERGLAGRTHTQY

V gene: TRBV6-1
CDR3 length: 13
J gene: TRBJ2-1
CDR3 protein: ASSEGSLSYNEQF

V gene: TRBV5-5
CDR3 length: 11
J gene: TRBJ2-7
CDR3 protein: ASSALPEYEQY

V gene: TRBV5-1
CDR3 length: 10
J gene: TRBJ1-1
CDR3 protein: ASGTGDTEAF

V gene: TRBV3-1
CDR3 length: 13
J gene: TRBJ1-4
CDR3 protein: ASSPAGGTNEKLF